The 9 T cell receptor beta chains given below trace back to one sample, sequenced in a study of identical twins. TCRdb analysed the 5' RACE reads with MiXCR anew, one entry per CDR3 protein. The table includes more than 600,000 distinct CDR3 sequences, over 15% detected once. The same data also contributed to another study, on T cells expressing NK-cell markers.

Sequenced sample: PBMCs. Receptors were obtained from a woman under 30 in good health.

This clonotype was recorded a few times. The genes are TRBV7-9 and TRBJ2-2; 8 bases fit TRBD2. This CDR3 is built from 16 residues. Germline V lookup: CDR1 SEHNR, CDR2 FQNEAQ (reference sequence). Trimming took 6 bases from V and 1 from J; bases not matched to a gene: 7. The CDR3 is CASSGVAGRNTGELFF. CDR3 nucleotide sequence: TGTGCCAGCAGTGGAGTAGCGGGGCGGAACACCGGGGAGCTGTTTTTT.

The rearrangement links TRBV12-3 or TRBV12-4 to TRBJ2-7; 7 bases are a match to TRBD1. CDR3 length: 14 residues. With 3 bases clipped from V and 6 bases from J, the junction kept 8 bases outside the gene matches. The CDR3 region is CASSFQGVEVEQYF. CDR3 DNA sequence: TGTGCCAGCAGTTTCCAGGGGGTTGAGGTCGAGCAGTACTTC.

This clonotype was counted between two and nine times. This chain links TRBV20-1 with TRBJ2-3, with 7 bases aligning to TRBD2. Trimming took 6 bases from V and 0 from J; bases not matched to a gene: 9. Germline-derived CDR1 and CDR2 are DFQATT and SNEGSKA (reference sequence). CDR3 length: 15 residues. CDR3 in amino acids: CSAPGGRMSTDTQYF. CDR3 sequence (DNA): TGCAGTGCCCCGGGGGGTCGGATGAGCACAGATACGCAGTATTTT.

The rearrangement links TRBV5-6 to TRBJ2-5, with 8 bases matching TRBD1. CDR1 and CDR2 from the germline V gene are SGHDT and YYEEEE. There are 14 residues in the CDR3. V lost 4 bases, J lost 10 bases, and 12 bases stayed unmatched. The DNA of the CDR3 is TGTGCCAGCAGCGGACAGGGCCGCCAAGTGGGCCAGTACTTC. It codes for CASSGQGRQVGQYF.

This clonotype was counted between two and nine times. The chain is built from TRBV27 and TRBJ2-7; tentatively, D is TRBD2 (5 bases). Per germline, CDR1 MNHEY and CDR2 SMNVEV (reference sequence). This CDR3 is 14 amino acids long. The V end lost 7 bases, the J end lost 7 bases, and 20 bases lay between the germline ends. CDR3 nucleotides: TGTGCCAGCACCCCAGAGATGTCAACGGGAGAGCAGTACTTC. It encodes CASTPEMSTGEQYF.

This clonotype was counted a single time. The gene calls are TRBV19 and TRBJ2-3; TRBD1 matches at 7 bases. Trimming at V came to 9 bases and at J to 0 bases, leaving 12 bases not matched to a gene. Germline CDR1 is LNHDA and CDR2 is SQIVND (reference sequence). CDR3 length equals 16 residues. The CDR3 DNA is TGTGCCAGCCAGCCATGGTCAGGGGGAAGCACAGATACGCAGTATTTT. It encodes CASQPWSGGSTDTQYF.

This clonotype showed up just a few times. V and J are TRBV12-3 or TRBV12-4 and TRBJ2-7; no reliable D call. The CDR3 contains 11 residues. The V gene lost 8 bases and the J gene lost 4 bases, with 9 bases spanning the gap. The CDR3 nucleotides read TGTGCCAGCGCTAGTCAATACGAGCAGTACTTC. Translation: CASASQYEQYF.

This clonotype occurred a few times. The chain carries TRBV9 and TRBJ2-5, with 9 positions matching TRBD2. After removal of 3 bases from V and 4 bases from J, the junction contained 10 bases not matched to a gene. The CDR3 has 16 residues. CDR1 and CDR2 (germline): SGDLS, YYNGEE. The CDR3 DNA reads TGTGCCAGCAGCGGCCGTAGCGGGGGCTTCGGAGAGACCCAGTACTTC. Its translation is CASSGRSGGFGETQYF.

The V call is TRBV12-3 or TRBV12-4, the J call TRBJ2-1, with TRBD2 matching 9 bases. This CDR3 has 15 residues. V was pared by 4 bases and J by 4 bases, with 5 bases of the junction left unmatched. CDR3 amino acids: CASSWGTSLYNEQFF. The CDR3 DNA is TGTGCCAGCAGTTGGGGGACTAGCCTTTACAATGAGCAGTTCTTC.